These 20 T cell receptor beta chains originate from one sample sequenced in a study of control samples from healthy donors and cancer patients. The repertoire was sequenced with immunoSEQ multiplex PCR; TCRdb's copy has only in-frame clones and lacks some. The sample records approximately 66,000 clones, 90% being singletons. Sequenced input: PBMCs. The receptors here all came from a man aged 55 to 70 with colorectal cancer.

This clone was recorded only once. This chain links TRBV15 with TRBJ2-5; D unclear. Germline loops: CDR1 LNHNV, CDR2 YYDKDF (reference sequence). Trimming pared 3 bases from V and 1 base from J, leaving 6 bases between. This CDR3 has 13 residues. In DNA, the CDR3 is TGTGCCACCAGCAGGGGGATCCAAGAGACCCAGTACTTC. It encodes CATSRGIQETQYF.

This rearrangement joins TRBV5-1 to TRBJ1-2; D is uncertain. With 6 bases removed from V and 1 base from J, the gap between germline ends came to 10 bases. Per the germline V gene, CDR1 is SGHRS and CDR2 is YFSETQ. The CDR3 extends over 13 amino acids. CDR3 residues: CASKGNGNYGYTF. In nucleotides, the CDR3 is TGCGCCAGCAAAGGAAACGGTAACTATGGCTACACCTTC.

The rearrangement uses TRBV9 and TRBJ2-7; 8 nucleotides align to TRBD2. Trimming removed 0 bases from V and 4 bases from J; junction bases left unmatched: 9. This CDR3 contains 16 residues. Germline V gene data show CDR1 as SGDLS and CDR2 as YYNGEE. For the CDR3, the DNA is TGTGCCAGCAGCGTAGCGGGGGGGCAAAGAGGGTACGAGCAGTACTTC. Residues: CASSVAGGQRGYEQYF.

The chain links TRBV27 to TRBJ1-1; the D is unclear. The germline V gene has CDR1 MNHEY and CDR2 SMNVEV (reference sequence). V was trimmed by 10 bases and J by 0 bases, leaving 12 bases between them. This CDR3 is 13 amino acids long. DNA of the CDR3: TGTGCCACTCGACGAGACCTGAACACTGAAGCTTTCTTT. Its translation: CATRRDLNTEAFF.

In this sample, this clone turned up a few times. This chain links TRBV5-4 with TRBJ1-6, with D perhaps TRBD1 (6 bases). Between the trimmed V and J ends, which lost 1 base and 7 bases, there was a span of 12 bases. This CDR3 region has 15 residues. Germline CDR1 is SGHNT and CDR2 is YYREEE (reference sequence). The CDR3 here is CASSLTGPGNSPLHF. The DNA of the CDR3 is TGTGCCAGCAGCTTGACAGGGCCGGGGAATTCACCCCTCCACTTT.

The rearrangement links TRBV5-1 to TRBJ2-5, with a possible D match to TRBD1 (7 bases). The V gene lost 6 bases and the J gene lost 0 bases, with 18 bases spanning the gap. From germline, CDR1 is SGHRS and CDR2 YFSETQ. CDR3 length: 16 residues. CDR3 loop: CASTRGGTAYQETQYF. Here the CDR3 DNA reads TGCGCCAGCACCCGAGGGGGGACAGCGTACCAAGAGACCCAGTACTTC.

CDR3 bases: TGTGCCAGCAGCTTAGGTATAGGGCCCAATCAGCCCCAGCATTTT. It translates to CASSLGIGPNQPQHF. The chain uses TRBV11-2 and TRBJ1-5; the D is unclear. Germline V gives CDR1 SGHAT, CDR2 FQNNGV. CDR3 length: 15 residues. V shed 1 base and J shed 3 bases, with 10 bases lying between them. The whole variable domain, remainder taken from reference TRBV11-2 and TRBJ1-5, is EAGVAQSPRYKIIEKRQSVAFWCNPISGHATLYWYQQILGQGPKLLIQFQNNGVVDDSQLPKDRFSAERLKGVDSTLKIQPAKLEDSAVYLCASSLGIGPNQPQHFGDGTRLSIL.

This chain connects TRBV3-1 (or the pseudogene TRBV3-2) to TRBJ2-1, with unresolved D. CDR3 size: 12 residues. Deletions cut 4 bases from V and 13 bases from J, with 14 bases between. Per the germline V gene, CDR1 is LGHDT and CDR2 is YNNKEL (reference sequence). The CDR3 bases are TGTGCCAGCAGCCGGGTCAAGGGATTTCAGTTCTTC. It translates to CASSRVKGFQFF.

The chain uses TRBV10-3 and TRBJ1-6; 10 nucleotides agree with TRBD1. Germline V gene sequence: CDR1 ENHRY, CDR2 SYGVKD. J lost 9 bases, V lost 2 bases, and 10 bases had no gene match. The CDR3 contains 17 residues. CDR3 DNA sequence: TGTGCCATCAGTGAGACCAGGGACAGGGGACGGGGTTCACCCCTCCACTTT. It translates to CAISETRDRGRGSPLHF.

This clone was counted only a few times. The chain couples TRBV5-4 to TRBJ2-4, with D tentatively TRBD1 (7 bases). Trimming stripped 3 bases from V and 8 bases from J, with 15 bases between. The CDR3 is 14 residues long. From germline, CDR1 is SGHNT and CDR2 YYREEE (reference sequence). CDR3 bases: TGTGCCAGCAGCTCCCAGGGGGGAGCGCACATTCAGTACTTC. It translates to CASSSQGGAHIQYF.

This chain joins TRBV25-1 and TRBJ2-1, with TRBD1 matching 9 bases. J was trimmed by 3 bases and V by 4 bases; bases with no gene match: 7. Germline V gene data show CDR1 as MGHDK and CDR2 as SYGVNS. This CDR3 has 16 residues. The CDR3 DNA is TGTGCCAGCAGTGGCCACAGGGGGCTAAGCTACAATGAGCAGTTCTTC. Translating it yields CASSGHRGLSYNEQFF.

This chain uses TRBV4-2 with TRBJ2-2; 9 bases match TRBD2. There are 17 residues in the CDR3. Germline loops: CDR1 LGHNA, CDR2 YNFKEQ. The V and J ends lost 0 bases and 7 bases, in that order; junction bases with no gene match: 9. The CDR3 region is CASSQDGGGAPGGELFF. The CDR3 DNA follows: TGTGCCAGCAGCCAAGATGGCGGGGGGGCCCCCGGCGGGGAGCTGTTTTTT.

V gene TRBV19 combines with J gene TRBJ1-1; D ambiguous. The CDR3 contains 13 residues. The V end lost 1 base, the J end lost 7 bases, and 10 bases lay between the germline ends. Germline V gene data show CDR1 as LNHDA and CDR2 as SQIVND (reference sequence). The CDR3 region has the DNA TGTGCCAGTAGTATAGCCGCAGGTGGTGAAGCTTTCTTT. Protein sequence: CASSIAAGGEAFF.

This clone was counted a single time. This sequence joins TRBV14 and TRBJ1-4; D ambiguous. There are 15 residues in the CDR3. Between the trimmed V and J ends, which lost 0 bases and 7 bases, there was a span of 12 bases. CDR1 and CDR2 (germline): SGHDN, FVKESK. The DNA for the CDR3 is TGTGCCAGCAGCCAAGAGATAGTATCCGGTGAAAAACTGTTTTTT. This encodes CASSQEIVSGEKLFF.

This chain uses TRBV7-9 with TRBJ2-1; 10 bases are shared with TRBD2. The germline V gene encodes CDR1 SEHNR and CDR2 FQNEAQ (reference sequence). V shed 0 bases, J shed 0 bases, and the junction held 5 bases outside the gene matches. The length of the CDR3 is 18 residues. The DNA of the CDR3 is TGTGCCAGCAGCTTAGCTAGCGGGGGGCGTAGCTCCTACAATGAGCAGTTCTTC. Protein sequence: CASSLASGGRSSYNEQFF.

The chain links TRBV5-1 to TRBJ1-2; D is ambiguous. Germline V gene lookup returns CDR1 SGHRS and CDR2 YFSETQ. The CDR3 has 13 residues. Trimming cost V 0 bases and J 9 bases, with 12 bases left between them. The CDR3 reads CASSLETAGSYTF. As DNA, the CDR3 is TGCGCCAGCAGCTTGGAGACGGCCGGTAGCTACACCTTC.

For the CDR3, the DNA is TGTGCCAGCAGTCCCGGGCCGTACTATGGCTACACCTTC. Its translation: CASSPGPYYGYTF. The chain combines TRBV27 with TRBJ1-2, with D unresolved. V was clipped by 5 bases and J by 3 bases, with 10 bases between them. Looked up from germline, CDR1 is MNHEY and CDR2 is SMNVEV (reference sequence). There are 13 residues in the CDR3.

The genes are TRBV10-1 and TRBJ2-3; TRBD2 might be the D (6 bases). Germline loops: CDR1 WNHNN, CDR2 SYGVQD (reference sequence). Trimming took off 2 bases at V and 2 bases at J, with 11 bases between the two ends. CDR3 length: 15 residues. The CDR3 loop is CASSERDFTTDTQYF. The CDR3 region has the DNA TGCGCCAGCAGTGAGAGGGACTTCACCACAGATACGCAGTATTTT.

The chain recombines TRBV6-9 with TRBJ1-6; D possibly corresponds to TRBD1 (5 bases). This CDR3 is 15 amino acids long. V shed 2 bases and J shed 9 bases, with 14 bases lying between them. Germline V gene sequence: CDR1 MNHGY, CDR2 SVAAGI. The CDR3: CASSYEAGRGSPLHF. In DNA, the CDR3 is TGTGCCAGCAGTTATGAGGCAGGGAGGGGTTCACCCCTCCACTTT.

V and J are TRBV15 and TRBJ1-4; tentatively, D is TRBD1 (5 bases). Between the trimmed V and J ends, which lost 0 bases and 3 bases, there was a span of 11 bases. There are 16 residues in the CDR3. Germline CDR1 and CDR2: LNHNV and YYDKDF (reference sequence). The CDR3 protein is CATSRDSGASNEKLFF. Written as DNA, the CDR3 is TGTGCCACCAGCAGAGATAGTGGGGCATCTAATGAAAAACTGTTTTTT.